The 20 T cell receptor beta chains in this list originate from one sample, sequenced in a study of shared clonotypes between healthy human individuals. TCRdb keeps only in-frame clones here, not all; method: immunoSEQ multiplex PCR. The repertoire consists of over 2 million clones, with just under 95% occurring once and the leading ten covering about 1.1%. CD45RO-negative, CCR7-positively selected cells formed the naive CD8 fraction, excluding terminally differentiated effector memory CD45RA+ cells. Sequenced sample: naive CD8+ T cells sorted from blood. The receptors come from a man between 18 and 35 years old in good health.

CDR3 in DNA: TGTGCCAGCAGCAAGGGGTTTAGCAATCAGCCCCAGCATTTT. Translated, it gives CASSKGFSNQPQHF. The chain uses TRBV5-6 and TRBJ1-5; maybe TRBD1 (5 bases). The CDR3 has 14 residues. In germline, CDR1 is SGHDT, CDR2 YYEEEE. V was trimmed by 4 bases and J by 0 bases, leaving 8 bases between them.

Here the CDR3 DNA reads TGCGCCAGCAGCCAATTCCCCCCGACAGGGATCTCCTACGAGCAGTACTTC. Amino acid sequence: CASSQFPPTGISYEQYF. The chain has TRBV4-1 and TRBJ2-7; 7 positions agree with TRBD1. The CDR3 totals 17 residues. Germline V gives CDR1 MGHRA, CDR2 YSYEKL. V was clipped by 2 bases and J by 0 bases; unmatched bases: 10.

J is TRBJ1-6 and V is TRBV27; D is unresolved. The germline V gene encodes CDR1 MNHEY and CDR2 SMNVEV (reference sequence). There are 15 residues in the CDR3. The ends were cut back, 2 bases at V and 6 bases at J, with 11 bases in the middle. The CDR3 nucleotides are TGTGCCAGCAGTTTAGGGTGGACTTCTAATTCACCCCTCCACTTT. Protein product: CASSLGWTSNSPLHF.

The chain combines TRBV5-4 with TRBJ1-1; D remains unclear. Trimming shortened V by 4 bases and J by 8 bases, and 9 bases separated the two germline ends. CDR1 SGHNT and CDR2 YYREEE come from the germline V gene (reference sequence). The CDR3 extends over 11 amino acids. Here the CDR3 DNA reads TGTGCCAGCAGCCTGAACAGCGAAGCTTTCTTT. Amino acid sequence: CASSLNSEAFF. Variable domain in full (rest from reference TRBV5-4 and TRBJ1-1): ETGVTQSPTHLIKTRGQQVTLRCSSQSGHNTVSWYQQALGQGPQFIFQYYREEENGRGNFPPRFSGLQFPNYSSELNVNALELDDSALYLCASSLNSEAFFGQGTRLTVV.

The chain links TRBV5-6 to TRBJ1-1; no firm D call. V gave up 0 bases and J gave up 0 bases, with 9 bases separating them. Germline CDR1 reads SGHDT; CDR2 reads YYEEEE. The CDR3 length is 15 residues. CDR3 nucleotides: TGTGCCAGCAGCTTGGGGAGTACTATGAACACTGAAGCTTTCTTT. It codes for CASSLGSTMNTEAFF. Filled out from reference TRBV5-6 and TRBJ1-1, the complete variable domain reads DAGVTQSPTHLIKTRGQQVTLRCSPKSGHDTVSWYQQALGQGPQFIFQYYEEEERQRGNFPDRFSGHQFPNYSSELNVNALLLGDSALYLCASSLGSTMNTEAFFGQGTRLTVV.

This chain connects TRBV5-4 to TRBJ2-7, with TRBD1 matching over 7 bases. The germline gives CDR1 SGHNT, CDR2 YYREEE (reference sequence). CDR3 length: 16 amino acids. With 3 bases clipped from V and 2 bases from J, the junction kept 11 bases outside the gene matches. As DNA, the CDR3 is TGTGCCAGCAGCTCGCCGGACAGGCCCCAACCCTACGAGCAGTACTTC. Translated: CASSSPDRPQPYEQYF.

Worth noting for this clone: This specimen includes other DNA sequences encoding the same CDR3. Written as DNA, the CDR3 is TGTGCCAGCAGCGCTGGACTAGCTTCCTCCTACGAGCAGTACTTC. Residues: CASSAGLASSYEQYF. The chain uses TRBV9 and TRBJ2-7; 8 nucleotides match TRBD2. Germline CDR1 SGDLS, CDR2 YYNGEE. V gave up 3 bases and J gave up 0 bases; unmatched junction bases: 5. This CDR3 is 15 amino acids long.

The V gene is TRBV13, the J gene TRBJ1-1; D gene unclear. The CDR3 covers 11 residues. Germline V CDR1 and CDR2: PRHDT, FYEKMQ (reference sequence). V lost 5 bases, J lost 2 bases, and 3 bases lay in between. The CDR3 region is CASSPNTEAFF. As DNA, the CDR3 is TGTGCCAGCAGCCCTAACACTGAAGCTTTCTTT.

The chain is built from TRBV5-6 and TRBJ2-7; the match to TRBD2 covers 7 bases. CDR3 length: 14 amino acids. V lost 0 bases and J lost 4; bases outside the gene matches: 4. Germline lookup yields CDR1 SGHDT and CDR2 YYEEEE. CDR3 region: CASSLDGEGYEQYF. CDR3 in DNA: TGTGCCAGCAGCTTGGACGGGGAGGGTTACGAGCAGTACTTC.

The chain links TRBV2 to TRBJ2-2, with D tentatively TRBD1 (6 bases). The V gene's germline CDR1 is SNHLY and CDR2 FYNNEI. This CDR3 has 16 residues. Trimming cost V 5 bases and J 0 bases, with 13 bases left between them. CDR3 nucleotide sequence: TGTGCCAGCAGTTCTGAGGACAGAGCGAACACCGGGGAGCTGTTTTTT. Translating it yields CASSSEDRANTGELFF.

The chain employs TRBV29-1 and TRBJ2-4; 7 positions agree with TRBD1. V lost 2 bases and J lost 9; bases outside the gene matches: 4. The CDR3 has 12 residues. Germline CDR1 SQVTM, CDR2 ANQGSEA. CDR3 in DNA: TGCAGCGTTGAAAGGGGGCAGGGCATTCAGTACTTC. It encodes CSVERGQGIQYF.

The CDR3 DNA reads as TGTGCCAGCAGTTACTCAGGGACCCACTATGGCTACACCTTC. The encoded protein is CASSYSGTHYGYTF. The genes are TRBV6-6 and TRBJ1-2; TRBD1 is a possible D gene (5 bases). The CDR3 consists of 14 residues. Trimming pared 0 bases from V and 3 bases from J, leaving 8 bases between. Germline loops: CDR1 MNHNY, CDR2 SVGAGI (reference sequence).

In the case of this clone: The same CDR3 can be traced to other DNA sequences in this sample. This chain links TRBV27 with TRBJ2-7; no reliable D call. Trimming cost V 2 bases and J 0 bases, with 8 bases left between them. Germline V gives CDR1 MNHEY, CDR2 SMNVEV (reference sequence). The CDR3 totals 14 residues. The CDR3 sequence is CASSLGSSSYEQYF. CDR3 in DNA: TGTGCCAGCAGTTTAGGATCCTCCTCCTACGAGCAGTACTTC.

V gene TRBV7-9 combines with J gene TRBJ2-1, with 13 bases identical to TRBD2. The CDR3 consists of 16 residues. Germline CDR1 and CDR2: SEHNR and FQNEAQ (reference sequence). V was clipped by 5 bases and J by 6 bases; unmatched bases: 7. CDR3: CASSTSGGAVGNEQFF. The CDR3 DNA is TGTGCCAGCAGCACTAGCGGGGGGGCCGTGGGCAATGAGCAGTTCTTC.

J is TRBJ2-7 and V is TRBV19; TRBD1 matches 9 bases. Losses at the gene ends were 3 bases for V and 1 base for J; bases not matched to a gene: 4. Germline values: CDR1 LNHDA, CDR2 SQIVND (reference sequence). The CDR3 sequence is 15 residues long. In nucleotides, the CDR3 is TGTGCCAGTAGTATGGGACAGGGAGGATCCTACGAGCAGTACTTC. It yields the protein CASSMGQGGSYEQYF.

The chain joins TRBV4-1 to TRBJ2-7; 9 bases agree with TRBD2. The CDR3 sequence is 17 residues long. From germline, CDR1 is MGHRA and CDR2 YSYEKL. The trim removed 4 bases at V and 0 bases at J, leaving 10 bases unmatched. The CDR3 DNA reads TGCGCCAGCAGCCCCGCGGGAGCGGGGGGTCGCTCCTACGAGCAGTACTTC. It yields the protein CASSPAGAGGRSYEQYF.

Comments on this clone: The same CDR3 arises from other DNA sequences in this sample as well. V gene TRBV6-5 combines with J gene TRBJ2-5, with a tentative D call TRBD2 (5 bases). Germline V gene lookup returns CDR1 MNHEY and CDR2 SVGAGI. The V and J ends lost 2 bases and 0 bases respectively, with 7 bases between them. This CDR3 is 14 amino acids long. The CDR3: CASSYEGDQETQYF. The CDR3 DNA reads as TGTGCCAGCAGTTACGAGGGAGACCAAGAGACCCAGTACTTC.

Comments on this clone: This sample includes further DNA sequences coding for the same CDR3. The genes are TRBV19 and TRBJ2-1, with D uncertain. This CDR3 is 14 amino acids long. V gave up 1 base and J gave up 4 bases, with 8 bases separating them. The germline gives CDR1 LNHDA, CDR2 SQIVND (reference sequence). The CDR3: CASSIGADYNEQFF. The DNA for the CDR3 is TGTGCCAGTAGTATAGGGGCGGATTACAATGAGCAGTTCTTC.

The chain combines TRBV28 with TRBJ2-5; 10 nucleotides agree with TRBD2. After removal of 5 bases from V and 5 bases from J, the junction contained 11 bases not matched to a gene. Germline CDR1 is MDHEN and CDR2 is SYDVKM. This CDR3 region has 16 residues. CDR3 nucleotide sequence: TGTGCCAGCAGTCCACAGCGGGGGGGCCTTGACGAGACCCAGTACTTC. This gives the protein CASSPQRGGLDETQYF.

The CDR3 region is CASSLGVGGRLEEQYF. In DNA, the CDR3 is TGTGCCAGCAGTTTGGGGGTGGGGGGGCGTCTTGAGGAGCAGTACTTC. The V gene is TRBV27, the J gene TRBJ2-7; a weak D match, TRBD2 (7 bases). Germline V gene data show CDR1 as MNHEY and CDR2 as SMNVEV (reference sequence). Trimming took 3 bases from V and 7 from J, leaving 22 bases between them. The CDR3 has 16 residues.